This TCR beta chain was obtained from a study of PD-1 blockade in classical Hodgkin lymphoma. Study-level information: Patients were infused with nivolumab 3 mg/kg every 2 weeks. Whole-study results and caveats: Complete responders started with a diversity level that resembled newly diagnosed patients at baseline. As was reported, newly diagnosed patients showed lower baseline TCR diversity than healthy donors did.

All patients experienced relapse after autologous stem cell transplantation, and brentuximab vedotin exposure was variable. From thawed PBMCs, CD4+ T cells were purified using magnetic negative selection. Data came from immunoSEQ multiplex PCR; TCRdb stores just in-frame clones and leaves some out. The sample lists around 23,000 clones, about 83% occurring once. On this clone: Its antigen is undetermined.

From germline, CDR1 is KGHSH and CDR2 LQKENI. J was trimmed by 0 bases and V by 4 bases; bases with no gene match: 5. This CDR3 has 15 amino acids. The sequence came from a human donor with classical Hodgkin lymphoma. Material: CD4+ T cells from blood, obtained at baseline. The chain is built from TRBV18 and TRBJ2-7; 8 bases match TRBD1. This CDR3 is CASSRGTGSSYEQYF. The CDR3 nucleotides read TGTGCCAGCTCACGAGGGACAGGTAGCTCCTACGAGCAGTACTTC.